This TCR beta chain originates from a study of shared clonotypes between healthy human individuals. About the study: With ages of 18 to 49, the donors were two women and three men.

Profiling relied on immunoSEQ multiplex PCR, and the TCRdb table lists in-frame clones only, not all of them. The sample includes about 2 million clones, over 85% of them seen just once. The length of the CDR3 is 13 residues. Trimming removed 0 bases at V and 4 bases at J, with 7 bases between. The V gene's germline CDR1 is ENHRY and CDR2 SYGVKD. Naivety among CD8 cells was defined by CD45RO negativity and positive CCR7 selection, thereby excluding terminally differentiated effector memory CD45RA+ cells. Sequenced: naive CD8+ T cells sorted from blood. The sequence was collected from a man aged 18-30 years in good health. The gene calls are TRBV10-3 and TRBJ2-7; no firm D call. The CDR3 DNA follows: TGTGCCATCAGTGAGTCGATACAGTACGAGCAGTACTTC. Translating it yields CAISESIQYEQYF.